The rows below give T cell receptor beta chains drawn from one sample of a study of blood T cell repertoires in COVID-19. Sequencing used immunoSEQ multiplex PCR; TCRdb keeps in-frame clones, though not all of them. The data hold 150,000 to 200,000 clones, with around 80% observed a single time. The sequenced material came from peripheral blood. These TCRs come from a woman aged 80 or over with acute or convalescent COVID-19. The CDR3 runs from the conserved cysteine through the conserved F or W. Each record gives: V gene, J gene, clone size, D gene, CDR3 DNA, CDR3 protein. The D gene is left open where the match is weak. For some rows the clone size is stated as once, few or many, or as a class when expanded; others skip it.

TRBV11-2	TRBJ2-1	NA	TRBD2	TGTGCCAGCAGCACCAACCCGGGACTAGCGGGTACCCATGAGCAGTTCTTC	CASSTNPGLAGTHEQFF
TRBV18	TRBJ1-1	NA	TRBD1	TGTGCCAGCTCACCACGTCGGACAGGTGGGAACACTGAAGCTTTCTTT	CASSPRRTGGNTEAFF
TRBV19	TRBJ1-5	NA	NA	TGTGCCAGTAGTATCTTACTTCAGCCCCAGCATTTT	CASSILLQPQHF
TRBV14	TRBJ2-7	NA	NA	TGTGCCAGCAGCCCGCTGGGAGAAACTAACGAGCAGTACTTC	CASSPLGETNEQYF
TRBV2	TRBJ1-1	NA	NA	TGTGCCAGCAGTGCCCAGGTGGTACTGAACACTGAAGCTTTCTTT	CASSAQVVLNTEAFF
TRBV24-1	TRBJ1-5	NA	TRBD1	TGTGCCACCAGTTCACAGGGGAGTTCCAATCAGCCCCAGCATTTT	CATSSQGSSNQPQHF
TRBV10-3	TRBJ2-1	NA	TRBD2	TGTGCCATCAGTGAGTCAGGGACTAGCATATACAATGAGCAGTTCTTC	CAISESGTSIYNEQFF
TRBV3-1/TRBV3-2	TRBJ1-1	once	NA	TGTGCCAGCAGCCACGGGGGAGGAACTGAAGCTTTCTTT	CASSHGGGTEAFF
TRBV7-9	TRBJ2-3	NA	NA	TGTGCCAGCAGCTTACCAGGGTGGGCAGATACGCAGTATTTT	CASSLPGWADTQYF
TRBV15	TRBJ2-7	few	NA	TGTGCCACCAGCAGAGATGGGGGGTTAGCCTACGAGCAGTACTTC	CATSRDGGLAYEQYF
TRBV6-2/TRBV6-3	TRBJ1-2	NA	TRBD1	TGTGCCAGCAGCTTGGACAGGGCCTACTATGGCTACACCTTC	CASSLDRAYYGYTF
TRBV5-6	TRBJ1-4	NA	NA	TGTGCCAGCAGCCCCAGGGAACTGACGAATGAAAAACTGTTTTTT	CASSPRELTNEKLFF
TRBV5-1	TRBJ1-5	NA	TRBD1	TGCGCCAGCAGGACAGGGGGCACGGGCAATCAGCCCCAGCATTTT	CASRTGGTGNQPQHF
TRBV9	TRBJ2-2	NA	TRBD1	TGTGCCAGCAGCGTAGTTTCAGGGGGCAGCGGGGAGCTGTTTTTT	CASSVVSGGSGELFF
TRBV19	TRBJ2-5	NA	TRBD2	TGTGCCAGTAGTATCCTAGCGGGGGATTTGGCCCAGTACTTC	CASSILAGDLAQYF
TRBV28	TRBJ1-2	NA	NA	TGTGCCAGCAGTGCCCTACAGGGAGGGTCCTATGGCTACACCTTC	CASSALQGGSYGYTF
TRBV6-5	TRBJ2-7	NA	TRBD1	TGTGCCAGCAGTTACTCCAGGGGGACAGGGTACGAGCAGTACTTC	CASSYSRGTGYEQYF
TRBV19	TRBJ2-1	once	TRBD1	TGTGCCAGTAGTATTGGGACAGGGATAAGCAATGAGCAGTTCTTC	CASSIGTGISNEQFF
TRBV29-1	TRBJ2-7	NA	NA	TGCAGCGTTGCAGGGCAGACCTACGAGCAGTACTTC	CSVAGQTYEQYF
TRBV20-1	TRBJ1-5	NA	TRBD1	TGCAGTGCTAGTGATTCGATTTGGGACAGCATACTTCATAGCAATCAGCCCCAGCATTTT	CSASDSIWDSILHSNQPQHF
TRBV7-3	TRBJ2-1	once	NA	TGTGCCAGCAGCTTAACTGGGGGGGCCTTGTCCTACAATGAGCAGTTCTTC	CASSLTGGALSYNEQFF
TRBV5-5	TRBJ2-7	NA	NA	TGTGCCAGCAGCGGGAAATGGGACTTCTCCTACGAGCAGTACTTC	CASSGKWDFSYEQYF
TRBV29-1	TRBJ2-1	NA	NA	TGCAGCGTTGAAGATCTAGGATCCTACAATGAGCAGTTCTTC	CSVEDLGSYNEQFF
TRBV5-1	TRBJ1-2	NA	TRBD1	TGCGCCAGCAGCCGATCACCCGGGACAGGGAATGGCTACACCTTC	CASSRSPGTGNGYTF
TRBV5-1	TRBJ2-3	NA	TRBD1	TGCGCCAGCAGCTTCGGGACAGGGAAATCAGATACGCAGTATTTT	CASSFGTGKSDTQYF
TRBV2	TRBJ2-3	NA	TRBD2	TGTGCCAGCAGTGCCCTCACTAGCGGGGACACAGATACGCAGTATTTT	CASSALTSGDTDTQYF
TRBV10-1	TRBJ2-5	NA	TRBD2	TGCGCCAGCAGCAAAGGACTAGCGGGAACCAAAGAGACCCAGTACTTC	CASSKGLAGTKETQYF
TRBV2	TRBJ2-2	NA	NA	TGTGCCAGCAGTCCAAGCCTCGGACAGCCCGGGGAGCTGTTTTTT	CASSPSLGQPGELFF
TRBV5-1	TRBJ2-2	NA	TRBD1	TGCGCCAGCAGCTTGGATTCCCTCAGGGGGCTTACCGGGGAGCTGTTTTTT	CASSLDSLRGLTGELFF
TRBV11-2	TRBJ1-6	NA	TRBD1	TGTGCCAGCAGCTTAGATCTGGGACAGGGTACTTCACCCCTCCACTTT	CASSLDLGQGTSPLHF
TRBV6-1	TRBJ1-1	once	NA	TGTGCCAGCAGTGAAAGCGGGCAGCCTGAAGCTTTCTTT	CASSESGQPEAFF
TRBV9	TRBJ2-2	NA	TRBD2	TGTGCCAGCAGCGTAGAGGGACTAGCGGGATCGTTGTTTTTT	CASSVEGLAGSLFF
TRBV11-2	TRBJ2-3	NA	NA	TGTGCCAGCGGGGAGGGGGGCACAGATACGCAGTATTTT	CASGEGGTDTQYF
TRBV15	TRBJ2-1	NA	NA	TGTGCCACCAGCAGAGATGGTACAGGGATCGATGAACAGTTCTTC	CATSRDGTGIDEQFF
TRBV5-1	TRBJ2-7	NA	NA	TGCGCCAGCAGCTCAGAGGGTCCCTACGAGCAGTACTTC	CASSSEGPYEQYF
TRBV28	TRBJ2-5	NA	NA	TGTGCCAGCAGTTTTGGACGGGGGGAGACCCAGTACTTC	CASSFGRGETQYF
TRBV6-5	TRBJ2-2	once	NA	TGTGCCAGCAGTCCCGGGGGCACCGGGGAGCTGTTTTTT	CASSPGGTGELFF
TRBV29-1	TRBJ2-5	NA	TRBD1	TGCAGCGTCCGACAGGGGGCTTTTGAGACCCAGTACTTC	CSVRQGAFETQYF
TRBV7-3	TRBJ2-2	NA	NA	TGTGCCAGCAGCCCGAGGGAAGCCGGGGAGCTGTTTTTT	CASSPREAGELFF
TRBV7-2	TRBJ1-4	NA	NA	TGTGCCAGCAGCTTAGCGGGAAGGGGAACTAATGAAAAACTGTTTTTT	CASSLAGRGTNEKLFF
TRBV7-9	TRBJ2-3	NA	NA	TGTGCCAGCAGCTTGTTCGTTTTGAGAGCGTTAATAGATACGCAGTATTTT	CASSLFVLRALIDTQYF
TRBV7-6	TRBJ2-1	once	TRBD2	TGTGCCAGCAGCTTACGGCCTAGCGGGAGATTCTCAAACGATCCCAATGAGCAGTTCTTC	CASSLRPSGRFSNDPNEQFF
TRBV11-1	TRBJ2-3	NA	TRBD1	TGTGCCAGCAGCTTATGGACAGGGATAGATACGCAGTATTTT	CASSLWTGIDTQYF
TRBV28	TRBJ2-7	NA	NA	TGTGCCAGCAGTCGAACAGGGAACTACTACGAGCAGTACTTC	CASSRTGNYYEQYF